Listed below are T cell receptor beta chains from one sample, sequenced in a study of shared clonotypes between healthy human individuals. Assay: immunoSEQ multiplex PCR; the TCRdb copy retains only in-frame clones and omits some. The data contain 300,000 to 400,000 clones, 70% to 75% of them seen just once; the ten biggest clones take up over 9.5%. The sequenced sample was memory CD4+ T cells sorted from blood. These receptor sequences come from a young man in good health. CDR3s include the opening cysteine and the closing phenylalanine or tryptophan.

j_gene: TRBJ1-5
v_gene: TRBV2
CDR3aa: CASSESGTGQPQHF

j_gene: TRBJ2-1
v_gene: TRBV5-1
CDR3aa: CASRTSGNNEQFF

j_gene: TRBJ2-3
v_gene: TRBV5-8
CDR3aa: CADPSSPTDTQYF

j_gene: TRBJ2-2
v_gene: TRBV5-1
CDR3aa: CASSLVGHTGELFF

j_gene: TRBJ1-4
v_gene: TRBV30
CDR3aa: CAWNRRGRGIQTNEKLFF

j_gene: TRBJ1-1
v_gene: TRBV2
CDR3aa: CASSTGVNTEAFF

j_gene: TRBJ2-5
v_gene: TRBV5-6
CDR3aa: CASSSVKGDQETQYF

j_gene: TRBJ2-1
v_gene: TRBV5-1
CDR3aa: CASSLQGNSNEQFF

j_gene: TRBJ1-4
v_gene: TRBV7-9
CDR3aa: CASSLRASATNEKLFF

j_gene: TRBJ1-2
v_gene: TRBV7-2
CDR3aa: CASSSRTGGYYGYTF

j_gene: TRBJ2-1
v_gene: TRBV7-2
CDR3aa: CASSSMDSSYNEQFF

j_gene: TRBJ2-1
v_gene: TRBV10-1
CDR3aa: CASSEVSGSYNEQFF

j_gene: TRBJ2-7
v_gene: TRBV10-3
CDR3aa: CAISAGTTYEQYF

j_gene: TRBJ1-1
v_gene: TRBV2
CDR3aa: CASRAGQSGTEAFF

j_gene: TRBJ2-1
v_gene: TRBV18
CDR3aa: CASSPRGASSTNEQFF

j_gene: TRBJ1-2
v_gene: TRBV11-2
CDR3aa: CASSLSDRGGYTF

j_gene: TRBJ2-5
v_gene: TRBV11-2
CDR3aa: CASSLRGRETQYF

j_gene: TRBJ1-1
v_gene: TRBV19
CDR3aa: CASSIQGGITEAFF

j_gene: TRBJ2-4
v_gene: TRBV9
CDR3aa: CASSPLAGGALAKNIQYF

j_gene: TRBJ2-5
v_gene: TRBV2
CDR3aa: CASVRDRNQETQYF

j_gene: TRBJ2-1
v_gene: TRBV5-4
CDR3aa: CASSLGLAGWGSYNEQFF

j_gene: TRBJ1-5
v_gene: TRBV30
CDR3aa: CAWSLYRGSSRDQPQHF

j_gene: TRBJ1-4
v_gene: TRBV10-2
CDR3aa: CASSTGLGGEKLFF

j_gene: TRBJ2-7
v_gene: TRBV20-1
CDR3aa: CSARIGPSQYF

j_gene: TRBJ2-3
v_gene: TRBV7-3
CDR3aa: CASSLGGDDTQYF

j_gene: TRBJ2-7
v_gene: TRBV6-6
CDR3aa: CASSYGHYEQYF

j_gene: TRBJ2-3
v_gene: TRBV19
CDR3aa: CASRPTLGMPELEPDTQYF

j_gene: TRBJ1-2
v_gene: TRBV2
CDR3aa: CASSEPGANRYGYTF

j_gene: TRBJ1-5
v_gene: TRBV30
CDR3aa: CAWSVSGLSGSQHF

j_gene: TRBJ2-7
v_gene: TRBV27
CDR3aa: CASRPSGSPYEQYF

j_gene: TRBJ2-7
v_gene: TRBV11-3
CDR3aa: CASSQGQSSYEQYF

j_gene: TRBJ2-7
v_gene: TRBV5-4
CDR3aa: CASSLPGQGAHEQYF

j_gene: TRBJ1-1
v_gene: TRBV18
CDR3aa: CASSLTGEGTEAFF